This T cell receptor beta chain originates from a study of blood T cell repertoires in COVID-19. Germline values: CDR1 SGDLS, CDR2 YYNGEE. This CDR3 has 16 residues. The V end was cut by 0 bases, the J end by 4 bases, with 14 bases between. The sample holds one count of this clone. Clones were read by immunoSEQ multiplex PCR, and TCRdb kept only the in-frame ones, dropping some. Among about 440,000 clones listed, around 89% were seen once. The sequence derives from a woman between 25 and 40 years old with acute or convalescent COVID-19. This chain joins TRBV9 and TRBJ2-1; perhaps TRBD2 as D (5 bases). The sample was peripheral blood. The CDR3 spells CASSVGGRISYNEQFF. CDR3 nucleotide sequence: TGTGCCAGCAGCGTAGGAGGGCGGATCTCGTACAATGAGCAGTTCTTC.